What follows are 16 T cell receptor beta chains derived from one specimen sequenced in a study of a mutant IDH1 vaccine in newly diagnosed glioma. Which antigens these TCRs recognize remains unknown. Method: immunoSEQ multiplex PCR; TCRdb's copy keeps in-frame clones and lacks some. This table holds about 36,000 clones, 80% found once. Time point described: week 11, during vaccination. The study gave 300 ug of mutant IDH1 20-mer peptide per vaccine dose, with topical imiquimod. Sequenced material: peripheral blood mononuclear cells (PBMCs), taken from a glioma patient whose treatment included an IDH1 peptide vaccine. The receptors originated from a woman aged 25 to 39 with glioma. Some clones in this sample may be carry-over from other donors' samples.

This rearrangement joins TRBV19 to TRBJ2-5; 8 bases agree with TRBD2. The germline gives CDR1 LNHDA, CDR2 SQIVND (reference sequence). V shed 7 bases and J 3 bases; nucleotides not matched to a gene: 10. CDR3 length equals 15 residues. The CDR3 sequence is CASKKRESPEETQYF. The CDR3 nucleotides are TGTGCCAGTAAGAAGCGGGAGAGTCCCGAAGAGACCCAGTACTTC. The full variable domain, with the rest looked up from reference TRBV19 and TRBJ2-5, is DGGITQSPKYLFRKEGQNVTLSCEQNLNHDAMYWYRQDPGQGLRLIYYSQIVNDFQKGDIAEGYSVSREKKESFPLTVTSAQKNPTAFYLCASKKRESPEETQYFGPGTRLLVL.

The chain carries TRBV19 and TRBJ2-3; TRBD1 agrees at 7 bases. Germline V gene sequence: CDR1 LNHDA, CDR2 SQIVND (reference sequence). The CDR3 loop spans 14 amino acids. V was clipped by 3 bases and J by 6 bases; unmatched bases: 6. The CDR3 loop is CASSIRTGVDTQYF. Here the CDR3 DNA reads TGTGCCAGTAGTATCCGAACAGGGGTCGATACGCAGTATTTT.

V usage is TRBV7-9 and J usage is TRBJ1-1; maybe TRBD1 (5 bases). This CDR3 comprises 14 residues. Germline V CDR1 and CDR2: SEHNR, FQNEAQ (reference sequence). Trimming cost V 1 base and J 4 bases, with 10 bases left between them. CDR3 coding DNA: TGTGCCAGCAGCTTAGGCTCCGGGGCCACTGAAGCTTTCTTT. Translation gives CASSLGSGATEAFF.

The chain is built from TRBV29-1 and TRBJ1-1; D not resolved. The CDR3 runs to 14 residues. Trimming removed 6 bases at V and 0 bases at J, with 14 bases between. Per the germline V gene, CDR1 is SQVTM and CDR2 is ANQGSEA. For the CDR3, the DNA is TGCAGCGTCGACCTCGGGGTAATGAACACTGAAGCTTTCTTT. This translates into CSVDLGVMNTEAFF.

The gene calls are TRBV6-5 and TRBJ2-7; D is possibly TRBD1 (6 bases). This CDR3 spans 15 amino acids. Germline CDR1 is MNHEY and CDR2 is SVGAGI. V lost 0 bases and J 2 bases, leaving 11 bases between the germline ends. Here the CDR3 DNA reads TGTGCCAGCAGTTACTCGGGTGGGACAACCTACGAGCAGTACTTC. Protein product: CASSYSGGTTYEQYF.

The J gene is TRBJ2-2, the V gene TRBV6-5, with 7 nucleotides matching TRBD1. Germline V gives CDR1 MNHEY, CDR2 SVGAGI. There are 15 residues in the CDR3. V shed 6 bases, J shed 5 bases, and the junction held 9 bases outside the gene matches. DNA of the CDR3: TGTGCCAGCAGCCCCACAGGGGTAGGGACCGGGGAGCTGTTTTTT. Translated, it gives CASSPTGVGTGELFF.

This chain uses TRBV27 with TRBJ1-5; D may be TRBD1 (5 bases). The CDR3 sequence is 15 residues long. Germline CDR1 MNHEY, CDR2 SMNVEV (reference sequence). Trimming left V 6 bases short and J 3 bases short, with 15 bases between. Written as DNA, the CDR3 is TGTGCCAGCAGCGGGGGAGAGAAGAACAATCAGCCCCAGCATTTT. This codes for CASSGGEKNNQPQHF.

The chain employs TRBV11-2 and TRBJ2-2; D not resolved. Germline CDR1 reads SGHAT; CDR2 reads FQNNGV. The V and J ends lost 2 bases and 6 bases respectively, with 7 bases between them. The CDR3 spans 13 residues. The CDR3 region is CASSLLGAGELFF. The CDR3 bases are TGTGCCAGCAGCTTACTTGGGGCCGGGGAGCTGTTTTTT.

The chain uses TRBV27 and TRBJ2-5; 8 nucleotides agree with TRBD1. Unmatched junction bases numbered 1, after V lost 3 bases and J lost 4 bases. The CDR3 runs 13 residues. The germline V gene encodes CDR1 MNHEY and CDR2 SMNVEV (reference sequence). CDR3 in DNA: TGTGCCAGCAGTTTCCAGGGGGCAGAGACCCAGTACTTC. It encodes CASSFQGAETQYF.

The V call is TRBV2, the J call TRBJ1-2; 9 bases fit TRBD1. CDR3 size: 13 residues. Trimming cost V 6 bases and J 5 bases; bases outside gene matches: 4. Germline CDR1 and CDR2: SNHLY and FYNNEI. In nucleotides, the CDR3 is TGTGCCAGCAGCCTCGGACAGGGGTATGGCTACACCTTC. This encodes CASSLGQGYGYTF.

The V gene is TRBV5-1, the J gene TRBJ1-2; 8 bases agree with TRBD1. The junction had 2 bases not matched to a gene; V was cut back by 3 bases and J by 4 bases. The length of the CDR3 is 13 residues. Germline-derived CDR1 and CDR2 are SGHRS and YFSETQ. The CDR3 bases are TGCGCCAGCAGCTCGGGACAGGCCTATGGCTACACCTTC. It yields the protein CASSSGQAYGYTF.

This clone was detected only a few times. This sequence joins TRBV18 and TRBJ2-1; 11 nucleotides align to TRBD2. The germline CDR1 and CDR2 sequences are KGHSH and LQKENI. This CDR3 comprises 17 residues. With V trimmed by 0 bases and J by 1 base, 2 bases remained unmatched. CDR3 DNA sequence: TGTGCCAGCTCACCACCGGTAGCGGGAGGGTCCTACAATGAGCAGTTCTTC. Translating it yields CASSPPVAGGSYNEQFF.

Turning to this clone: An end of the junction differs from the germline gene, which may be a read error. CDR3 coding DNA: TGTGCTAGCAGCTTAGAGGATTCGAACACCGGGGAGCTGTTTTTT. The encoded protein is CASSLEDSNTGELFF. This chain uses TRBV7-7 with TRBJ2-2, with D unclear. CDR1 is SSHAT, CDR2 FNYEAQ, per germline (reference sequence). The CDR3 runs to 15 residues. The whole variable domain, filled in from reference TRBV7-7 and TRBJ2-2, reads GAGVSQSPRYKVTKRGQDVTLRCDPISSHATLYWYQQALGQGPEFLTYFNYEAQPDKSGLPSDRFSAERPEGSISTLTIQRTEQRDSAMYRCASSLEDSNTGELFFGEGSRLTVL.

CDR3 DNA sequence: TGTGCCAGCAGGGCCGCCTGGGAGGGCCTGACCGGGGAGCTGTTTTTT. Its translation: CASRAAWEGLTGELFF. The rearrangement links TRBV7-9 to TRBJ2-2; 7 bases line up with TRBD2. Per the germline V gene, CDR1 is SEHNR and CDR2 is FQNEAQ (reference sequence). This CDR3 spans 16 amino acids. V gave up 6 bases and J gave up 5 bases; unmatched junction bases: 12. The entire variable domain, with the rest obtained from reference TRBV7-9 and TRBJ2-2, is as follows: DTGVSQNPRHKITKRGQNVTFRCDPISEHNRLYWYRQTLGQGPEFLTYFQNEAQLEKSRLLSDRFSAERPKGSFSTLEIQRTEQGDSAMYLCASRAAWEGLTGELFFGEGSRLTVL.

Only a few counts were recorded for this clone. CDR3 nucleotides: TGTGCCAGCAGCTTAGAGGAAACAGCCACCGGGGACTATGGCTACACCTTC. Translation gives CASSLEETATGDYGYTF. The chain is built from TRBV7-9 and TRBJ1-2; no clear D gene. V dropped 1 base and J dropped 3 bases, with 18 bases sitting between them. The CDR3 contains 17 residues. Germline V lookup: CDR1 SEHNR, CDR2 FQNEAQ (reference sequence).

The chain is built from TRBV27 and TRBJ1-1; TRBD1 aligns across 8 bases. With V trimmed by 2 bases and J by 7 bases, 18 bases remained unmatched. The germline V gene has CDR1 MNHEY and CDR2 SMNVEV (reference sequence). CDR3 length: 18 amino acids. The CDR3 spells CASSLGQGGTGFYNEAFF. The CDR3 coding sequence is TGTGCCAGCAGTTTAGGTCAGGGAGGGACAGGCTTTTACAATGAAGCTTTCTTT.